This T cell receptor beta chain was captured in a study of T-cell memory formation after mild COVID-19 (dated by TCRdb to the early 2020s). Notes on the research overall: Most TCR sequence clusters were specific to one of the two donors. In two donors, T-cell clones that expanded and contracted after mild COVID-19 were followed by sequencing TCRalpha and TCRbeta repertoires longitudinally. The cohort comprised two young, previously healthy adult volunteers, one female and one male. Overall study outcomes, separate from this receptor: The detection of some responding clones in pre-infection memory suggests that pre-existing cross-reactive memory T cells joined the SARS-CoV-2 response. Contracting CD4+ clones were located mainly in the CM and EM memory subsets, whereas CD8+ clones were found to be enriched in EMRA. Only a couple of mild cases were covered in the study, and larger cohorts including severe cases with pre-infection samples were considered necessary. SARS-CoV-2 specificity was not confirmed for the second-wave clones peaking on day 37. Clones contracting from day 15 to 85 had balanced CD4/CD8 phenotypes, while a second wave expanding from day 15 to 37 was biased towards CD4+.

As for this clonotype: Its antigen target is currently unknown. No qualities accompany the bases; no much larger clone lies one base away.

Trimming at the junction amounts to 0 bases on V and 1 base on J, and the germline ends lie 8 bases apart. Spanning cysteine to phenylalanine, the CDR3 consists of 14 amino acids. Here the CDR3 DNA is all that survives: 42 bases in frame from base 1. CDR1 and CDR2 are read off the germline V gene as SGHRS and YFSETQ. The sequencer was an Illumina NovaSeq 6000. TCRalpha and TCRbeta cDNA libraries were built by 5'RACE with constant-segment primers, adding sample barcodes and unique molecular identifiers. RNA was extracted from every sample with Trizol reagent. Libraries were amplified in two PCR steps, with a second sample barcode and Illumina TruSeq adapters added in the second step. Sequencing of libraries was performed on an Illumina NovaSeq with 2 x 150 bp paired-end reads. The source study handled its data this way. Reads were demultiplexed and collapsed into UMI-guided consensus sequences with migec v1.2.7. Using mixcr v2.1.11, UMI consensuses were aligned to TRA and TRB V and J templates and then assembled into clonotypes. A clonotype was counted as expanded or contracted only if both edgeR and NoisET called the change significant, with noise models trained on biological replicates. For edgeR calls, a false discovery rate-adjusted p below 0.01 and a log2 fold-change threshold of 1 were applied. As an exploratory analysis of dynamics, PCA with hierarchical clustering was applied to max-normalized trajectories of the 1000 most abundant clonotypes. Each responding clone was given a CD4 or CD8 phenotype based on the CD4+ and CD8+ repertoires, which had been sequenced separately. TCRdb reanalyzed the raw reads on its own, using fastp at Q25 for trimming and MiXCR for clone calling, and kept in-frame beta chains. Rows are unified per CDR3 protein, each entry keeping the most common DNA and genes. The authors' filters were not applied to this entry. Present in this sample are 200,000 or so distinct CDR3 sequences, 9.5% of which were seen just once. The top ten clonotypes cover 3% to 4% of the sample.

Ficoll-Paque density gradient centrifugation was the method used to isolate PBMCs. Material: PBMCs or a T cell subset sorted from them (not recorded which). This receptor was taken from a man younger than 35 who had mild COVID-19 (a few samples of this study predate the infection). The sample titles of this study are shuffled in the database, so cell type and time point are left out; the donor was told from shared clones. The chain is made from TRBV5-1 and TRBJ2-7, with no reliable assignment of the D segment. The DNA sequence is TGCGCCAGCAGCTTGGAGCCGGAGTCCTACGAGCAGTACTTC. The resulting protein is CASSLEPESYEQYF. Outside the CDR3, residues come from the reference TRBV5-1 and TRBJ2-7 proteins, so the full variable domain is: KAGVTQTPRYLIKTRGQQVTLSCSPISGHRSVSWYQQTPGQGLQFLFEYFSETQRNKGNFPGRFSGRQFSNSRSEMNVSTLELGDSALYLCASSLEPESYEQYFGPGTRLTVT.